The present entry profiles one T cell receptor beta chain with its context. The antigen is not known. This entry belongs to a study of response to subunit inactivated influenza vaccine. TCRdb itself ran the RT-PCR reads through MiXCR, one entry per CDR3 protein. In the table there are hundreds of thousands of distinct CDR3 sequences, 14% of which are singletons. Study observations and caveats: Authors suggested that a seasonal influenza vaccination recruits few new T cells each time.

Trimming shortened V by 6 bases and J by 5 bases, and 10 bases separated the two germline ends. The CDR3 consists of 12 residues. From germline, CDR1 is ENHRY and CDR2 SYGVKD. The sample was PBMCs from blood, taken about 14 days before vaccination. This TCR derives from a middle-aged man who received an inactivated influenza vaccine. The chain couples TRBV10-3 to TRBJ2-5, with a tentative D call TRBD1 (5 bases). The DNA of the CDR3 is TGTGCCATCAGCAGGGATACGGAGACCCAGTACTTC. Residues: CAISRDTETQYF.